A single sample is the source of the 18 T cell receptor beta chains below, sequenced in a study of CD8 T cells in ankylosing spondylitis. TCRdb fed the 5' RACE reads into MiXCR, producing one record per CDR3 protein. This sample yields about 130,000 distinct CDR3 sequences, of which around 9% are seen a single time; approximately 3.6% belongs to the top ten. The sequencing sample was made of blood, either unsorted or a sorted T cell fraction (not recorded which). The receptors were gathered from a male donor with ankylosing spondylitis or in good health (not recorded which).

This clonotype was detected many times. The chain links TRBV7-2 to TRBJ2-7; D not resolved. Trimming shortened V by 0 bases and J by 2 bases, and 11 bases separated the two germline ends. The germline V gene has CDR1 SGHTA and CDR2 FQGNSA. The CDR3 has 15 residues. CDR3 sequence (DNA): TGTGCCAGCAGCTTAGCCTCTGGGCAGACCTACGAGCAGTACTTC. This encodes CASSLASGQTYEQYF.

This chain links TRBV3-1 with TRBJ2-7; 10 nucleotides line up with TRBD1. CDR3 length equals 17 residues. Germline V gene data show CDR1 as LGHDT and CDR2 as YNNKEL (reference sequence). The ends lost 3 bases at V and 1 base at J; junction bases unmatched: 9. The DNA for the CDR3 is TGTGCCAGCAGCCACAGGACGGGACAGGGGAAATCCTACGAGCAGTACTTC. It translates to CASSHRTGQGKSYEQYF.

In its sample, this clonotype was seen many times. The J gene is TRBJ1-2, the V gene TRBV6-5; 7 nucleotides agree with TRBD1. The CDR3 runs 15 residues. Germline V gene data show CDR1 as MNHEY and CDR2 as SVGAGI. V lost 4 bases to trimming and J lost 1 base; unmatched junction nucleotides: 6. The CDR3 loop is CASSFMTGINYGYTF. DNA for the CDR3: TGTGCCAGCAGTTTCATGACAGGGATTAACTATGGCTACACCTTC.

The V gene is TRBV25-1, the J gene TRBJ2-1; D gene unclear. V shed 8 bases and J shed 6 bases, with 14 bases lying between them. Germline CDR1 is MGHDK and CDR2 is SYGVNS. The length of the CDR3 is 13 residues. CDR3 amino acids: CASPKSRLNEQFF. CDR3 nucleotides: TGTGCCAGCCCAAAAAGCAGACTCAATGAGCAGTTCTTC.

The chain employs TRBV20-1 and TRBJ2-1; 8 bases are a match to TRBD2. V shed 6 bases, J shed 7 bases, and the junction held 8 bases outside the gene matches. CDR1 is DFQATT, CDR2 SNEGSKA, per germline (reference sequence). The length of the CDR3 is 13 residues. CDR3 sequence: CSAERESRNEQFF. As DNA, the CDR3 is TGCAGTGCCGAGCGGGAGTCGCGGAATGAGCAGTTCTTC.

This clonotype has at least ten counts. V is TRBV24-1 and J is TRBJ1-1; D may be TRBD1 (6 bases). CDR1 and CDR2 from the germline V gene are KGHDR and SFDVKD. The CDR3 runs 13 residues. V lost 8 bases to trimming and J lost 1 base, with 10 bases between them. The CDR3 reads CATKHRENTEAFF. For the CDR3, the DNA is TGTGCCACCAAGCACAGGGAGAACACTGAAGCTTTCTTT.

Ten or more counts support this clonotype. The chain carries TRBV7-2 and TRBJ1-2, with a tentative D call TRBD1 (5 bases). This CDR3 comprises 14 residues. Per the germline V gene, CDR1 is SGHTA and CDR2 is FQGNSA. The V end lost 5 bases, the J end lost 6 bases, and 16 bases lay between the germline ends. This CDR3 is CASSPGHPANGYTF. CDR3 in DNA: TGTGCCAGCAGCCCAGGACATCCTGCCAATGGCTACACCTTC.

This clonotype was recorded a few times. The chain carries TRBV15 and TRBJ2-5, with D uncertain. The CDR3 contains 14 residues. Germline CDR1 and CDR2: LNHNV and YYDKDF (reference sequence). V lost 0 bases and J 3 bases, leaving 8 bases between the germline ends. CDR3 DNA sequence: TGTGCCACCAGCAGAGATGTGGCAAAAGAGACCCAGTACTTC. Residues: CATSRDVAKETQYF.

This clonotype turned up a few times. V usage is TRBV12-3 or TRBV12-4 and J usage is TRBJ1-3; D might be TRBD1 (5 bases). Trimming cost V 1 base and J 0 bases, with 7 bases left between them. The CDR3 extends over 15 amino acids. CDR3 nucleotides: TGTGCCAGCAGTTTAGGGGGGTTCTCTGGAAACACCATATATTTT. Translated, it gives CASSLGGFSGNTIYF.

This clonotype was detected many times. This chain connects TRBV5-1 to TRBJ2-7; 8 bases align to TRBD1. J was trimmed by 4 bases and V by 4 bases; bases with no gene match: 7. The germline CDR1 and CDR2 sequences are SGHRS and YFSETQ. There are 14 residues in the CDR3. The CDR3 loop reads CASSPPGQVYEQYF. CDR3 in DNA: TGCGCCAGCAGCCCCCCGGGACAGGTATACGAGCAGTACTTC.

There are many counts of this clonotype. The V gene is TRBV7-3, the J gene TRBJ2-1; 14 bases map to TRBD2. The ends lost 0 bases at V and 2 bases at J; junction bases unmatched: 6. Germline lookup yields CDR1 SGHTA and CDR2 FQGTGA. The CDR3 runs 19 residues. The CDR3 DNA reads TGTGCCAGCAGCTTAACAGGACTAGCGGGAGGTAACCCCTACAATGAGCAGTTCTTC. This sequence encodes CASSLTGLAGGNPYNEQFF. Complete variable domain (other parts from reference TRBV7-3 and TRBJ2-1): GAGVSQTPSNKVTEKGKYVELRCDPISGHTALYWYRQSLGQGPEFLIYFQGTGAADDSGLPNDRFFAVRPEGSVSTLKIQRTERGDSAVYLCASSLTGLAGGNPYNEQFFGPGTRLTVL.

In its sample, this clonotype was seen a few times. This chain joins TRBV30 and TRBJ2-2; a possible D gene is TRBD2 (6 bases). Germline-derived CDR1 and CDR2 are GTSNPN and SVGIG (reference sequence). V lost 4 bases to trimming and J lost 6 bases, with 12 bases between them. The CDR3 spans 13 residues. The CDR3 nucleotides read TGTGCCTGGACTCAATGGGGGGCCGGGGAGCTGTTTTTT. This encodes CAWTQWGAGELFF.

This clonotype was observed at least ten times. V and J are TRBV11-2 and TRBJ2-1; 8 bases match TRBD2. CDR1 is SGHAT, CDR2 FQNNGV, per germline. This CDR3 contains 15 residues. Losses at the gene ends were 1 base for V and 6 bases for J; bases not matched to a gene: 5. CDR3 nucleotides: TGTGCCAGCAGCTTAGCGCTAGCGGGTAGCAATGAGCAGTTCTTC. This codes for CASSLALAGSNEQFF.

This clonotype was recorded many times. This sequence joins TRBV6-2 or TRBV6-3 and TRBJ2-7; TRBD2 aligns across 7 bases. Trimming at V came to 8 bases and at J to 3 bases, leaving 7 bases not matched to a gene. Per germline, CDR1 MNHEY and CDR2 SVGEGT. CDR3 length: 13 amino acids. The DNA for the CDR3 is TGTGCCAGCGTCCGGGGAGGGAACTACGAGCAGTACTTC. Its protein is CASVRGGNYEQYF.

This clonotype was observed many times. The CDR3 protein is CASSLVTSGSGDTQYF. DNA of the CDR3: TGCGCCAGCAGCTTGGTTACTAGCGGGAGTGGAGATACGCAGTATTTT. This sequence joins TRBV5-1 and TRBJ2-3; 11 bases map to TRBD2. Germline V gene sequence: CDR1 SGHRS, CDR2 YFSETQ. This CDR3 spans 16 amino acids. V was clipped by 0 bases and J by 5 bases; unmatched bases: 5.

Many counts were recorded for this clonotype. The chain employs TRBV30 and TRBJ2-7; D is unclear. CDR1 and CDR2 from the germline V gene are GTSNPN and SVGIG (reference sequence). V gave up 0 bases and J gave up 3 bases, with 6 bases separating them. This CDR3 region has 12 residues. CDR3 DNA sequence: TGTGCCTGGAGTGTACCTGGCTACGAGCAGTACTTC. It translates to CAWSVPGYEQYF.

This clonotype was seen many times. This sequence joins TRBV7-2 and TRBJ1-2, with D perhaps matching TRBD1 (6 bases). The V gene lost 5 bases and the J gene lost 2 bases, with 12 bases spanning the gap. The CDR3 runs to 14 residues. Looked up from germline, CDR1 is SGHTA and CDR2 is FQGNSA. The DNA for the CDR3 is TGTGCCAGCAGCGCCCAAGGGGGAAACTATGGCTACACCTTC. Protein product: CASSAQGGNYGYTF. The variable domain in full, with the rest retrieved from reference TRBV7-2 and TRBJ1-2, is GAGVSQSPSNKVTEKGKDVELRCDPISGHTALYWYRQSLGQGLEFLIYFQGNSAPDKSGLPSDRFSAERTGGSVSTLTIQRTQQEDSAVYLCASSAQGGNYGYTFGSGTRLTVV.

The chain has TRBV4-3 and TRBJ1-2; 8 bases line up with TRBD1. This CDR3 has 16 residues. The V and J ends lost 1 base and 1 base, in that order; junction bases with no gene match: 5. Germline V lookup: CDR1 LGHNA, CDR2 YSLEER. The CDR3 loop reads CASSQAPQGGNYGYTF. The DNA of the CDR3 is TGCGCCAGCAGCCAAGCTCCACAGGGGGGTAACTATGGCTACACCTTC.